This T cell receptor beta chain was obtained from a study of vaccination effects on CD4 cells after COVID-19 (dated by TCRdb to the early 2020s). Background for the entire study: Each participant got two doses of an mRNA SARS-CoV-2 vaccine, either BNT162b2 or mRNA-1273. Altogether, some 10 COVID-19 convalescent patients and a few SARS-CoV-2-naive healthy vaccine recipients made up the full study. Cultures from other donors in the study were sequenced with the Oncomine TCR Beta short-read assay on an Illumina iSeq 100. SARS-CoV-2 spike-specific CD4+ TCR repertoires were compared before and after mRNA vaccination in COVID-19 convalescent patients and in infection-naive vaccine recipients.

In the ViraFEST assay, PBMC were stimulated with viral peptide pools, and antigen-specific CD4+ T cell clonotypes were then identified by expansion using TCR sequencing. After approximately eleven days of culture, CD4+ T cells were isolated with the EasySep CD4+ T cell isolation kit. The absence of prior SARS-CoV-2 infection in healthy vaccine recipients was confirmed by negative nucleocapsid antibodies before and after vaccination. Approximately 2 million PBMC per well were cultured with approximately 10 ug/ml peptides in IMDM containing around 4.6% human AB serum, around 10 IU/ml IL-2 and gentamicin. Half of the culture medium was replaced with fresh IL-2-containing medium on days 3 and 7. Each peptide stimulation condition was cultured in triplicate wells unless otherwise noted. PBMC were separated from whole blood using Ficoll-Paque Plus gradient centrifugation and were then either cryopreserved at -140C or used fresh. Overlapping peptide pools spanned the spike proteins of SARS-CoV-2 and the common cold coronaviruses HCoV-NL63, HCoV-OC43 and HCoV-229E. Genomic DNA was extracted from cultured CD4+ T cells with the QIAamp micro DNA kit.

General conclusions and limits of the study: Both infection-induced and vaccine-induced clones contracted markedly at late post-vaccination timepoints, which is consistent with waning T cell responses. The study was limited by a small number of convalescent patients, and early post-infection timepoints were lacking. Among healthy vaccine recipients, nearly all vaccine-induced clones were SARS-CoV-2 mono-reactive, and just 1 of 255 was cross-reactive with common cold coronaviruses.

On this clone: Its antigen specificity is not known. Base qualities are not provided; no much larger clone lies one nucleotide away.

Preparation of the library involved the immunoSEQ multiplex PCR assay. DNA from the CD4+ T cells that had been cultured and isolated underwent TCR beta CDR3 sequencing. The paper's processing steps were these. Non-productive TCR sequences were discarded, and reads were trimmed to the CDR3 region, with only CDR3s of 7 or more amino acids retained. The MANAFEST web app was used to identify antigen-specific clonotypes by comparing expansion in peptide wells with expansion in reference cultures. To be called positive, a clone needed expansion at FDR<0.05 compared with the reference and with all other wells, an odds ratio greater than 5, and a frequency greater than 0.1% in two replicate wells. A clonotype was defined as cross-reactive if the clonotype was significantly expanded both in SARS-CoV-2 spike wells and in at least one common cold coronavirus spike condition. CDR3 similarity was assessed by Levenshtein distance with the stringdist R package, and unrooted trees were built with ape in R 3.6.1. The table comes from immuneACCESS by way of TCRdb, which keeps in-frame sequences with V and J called. Part of the clones is missing from these tables; in studies checked, under half for an unresolved V gene and the rest for unknown reasons. That table is the source of V, J and clone size, and D and trimming were worked out from the DNA. The sample includes about 70,000 clones, with 75% to 90% observed a single time. 9% to 15% of the sample is taken by the ten largest.

For CDR1 and CDR2, the germline V gene lists SGHTA and FQGTGA. The CDR3 spans 14 residues, from the cysteine through the phenylalanine. Of all the DNA, just the CDR3 is kept, 42 bases in frame from base 1. Cut back by 1 base and 6 bases, the V and J ends lie 11 bases apart. Sequenced here: CD4+ T cells from PBMCs cultured with SARS-CoV-2 spike peptides, sampled before COVID-19 vaccination. The sample's cell subset or site label is to be understood as: SARS-CoV-2 spike overlapping peptide pool stimulation. The rearranged segments are TRBV7-3 and TRBJ2-3; matching of 6 bases hints at TRBD2 as the D gene. The sequence derives from a human donor who received a COVID-19 vaccine. CDR3 reads: CASSLNLAEDTQYF. The nucleotides are TGTGCCAGCAGCTTAAACTTAGCGGAGGATACGCAGTATTTT.